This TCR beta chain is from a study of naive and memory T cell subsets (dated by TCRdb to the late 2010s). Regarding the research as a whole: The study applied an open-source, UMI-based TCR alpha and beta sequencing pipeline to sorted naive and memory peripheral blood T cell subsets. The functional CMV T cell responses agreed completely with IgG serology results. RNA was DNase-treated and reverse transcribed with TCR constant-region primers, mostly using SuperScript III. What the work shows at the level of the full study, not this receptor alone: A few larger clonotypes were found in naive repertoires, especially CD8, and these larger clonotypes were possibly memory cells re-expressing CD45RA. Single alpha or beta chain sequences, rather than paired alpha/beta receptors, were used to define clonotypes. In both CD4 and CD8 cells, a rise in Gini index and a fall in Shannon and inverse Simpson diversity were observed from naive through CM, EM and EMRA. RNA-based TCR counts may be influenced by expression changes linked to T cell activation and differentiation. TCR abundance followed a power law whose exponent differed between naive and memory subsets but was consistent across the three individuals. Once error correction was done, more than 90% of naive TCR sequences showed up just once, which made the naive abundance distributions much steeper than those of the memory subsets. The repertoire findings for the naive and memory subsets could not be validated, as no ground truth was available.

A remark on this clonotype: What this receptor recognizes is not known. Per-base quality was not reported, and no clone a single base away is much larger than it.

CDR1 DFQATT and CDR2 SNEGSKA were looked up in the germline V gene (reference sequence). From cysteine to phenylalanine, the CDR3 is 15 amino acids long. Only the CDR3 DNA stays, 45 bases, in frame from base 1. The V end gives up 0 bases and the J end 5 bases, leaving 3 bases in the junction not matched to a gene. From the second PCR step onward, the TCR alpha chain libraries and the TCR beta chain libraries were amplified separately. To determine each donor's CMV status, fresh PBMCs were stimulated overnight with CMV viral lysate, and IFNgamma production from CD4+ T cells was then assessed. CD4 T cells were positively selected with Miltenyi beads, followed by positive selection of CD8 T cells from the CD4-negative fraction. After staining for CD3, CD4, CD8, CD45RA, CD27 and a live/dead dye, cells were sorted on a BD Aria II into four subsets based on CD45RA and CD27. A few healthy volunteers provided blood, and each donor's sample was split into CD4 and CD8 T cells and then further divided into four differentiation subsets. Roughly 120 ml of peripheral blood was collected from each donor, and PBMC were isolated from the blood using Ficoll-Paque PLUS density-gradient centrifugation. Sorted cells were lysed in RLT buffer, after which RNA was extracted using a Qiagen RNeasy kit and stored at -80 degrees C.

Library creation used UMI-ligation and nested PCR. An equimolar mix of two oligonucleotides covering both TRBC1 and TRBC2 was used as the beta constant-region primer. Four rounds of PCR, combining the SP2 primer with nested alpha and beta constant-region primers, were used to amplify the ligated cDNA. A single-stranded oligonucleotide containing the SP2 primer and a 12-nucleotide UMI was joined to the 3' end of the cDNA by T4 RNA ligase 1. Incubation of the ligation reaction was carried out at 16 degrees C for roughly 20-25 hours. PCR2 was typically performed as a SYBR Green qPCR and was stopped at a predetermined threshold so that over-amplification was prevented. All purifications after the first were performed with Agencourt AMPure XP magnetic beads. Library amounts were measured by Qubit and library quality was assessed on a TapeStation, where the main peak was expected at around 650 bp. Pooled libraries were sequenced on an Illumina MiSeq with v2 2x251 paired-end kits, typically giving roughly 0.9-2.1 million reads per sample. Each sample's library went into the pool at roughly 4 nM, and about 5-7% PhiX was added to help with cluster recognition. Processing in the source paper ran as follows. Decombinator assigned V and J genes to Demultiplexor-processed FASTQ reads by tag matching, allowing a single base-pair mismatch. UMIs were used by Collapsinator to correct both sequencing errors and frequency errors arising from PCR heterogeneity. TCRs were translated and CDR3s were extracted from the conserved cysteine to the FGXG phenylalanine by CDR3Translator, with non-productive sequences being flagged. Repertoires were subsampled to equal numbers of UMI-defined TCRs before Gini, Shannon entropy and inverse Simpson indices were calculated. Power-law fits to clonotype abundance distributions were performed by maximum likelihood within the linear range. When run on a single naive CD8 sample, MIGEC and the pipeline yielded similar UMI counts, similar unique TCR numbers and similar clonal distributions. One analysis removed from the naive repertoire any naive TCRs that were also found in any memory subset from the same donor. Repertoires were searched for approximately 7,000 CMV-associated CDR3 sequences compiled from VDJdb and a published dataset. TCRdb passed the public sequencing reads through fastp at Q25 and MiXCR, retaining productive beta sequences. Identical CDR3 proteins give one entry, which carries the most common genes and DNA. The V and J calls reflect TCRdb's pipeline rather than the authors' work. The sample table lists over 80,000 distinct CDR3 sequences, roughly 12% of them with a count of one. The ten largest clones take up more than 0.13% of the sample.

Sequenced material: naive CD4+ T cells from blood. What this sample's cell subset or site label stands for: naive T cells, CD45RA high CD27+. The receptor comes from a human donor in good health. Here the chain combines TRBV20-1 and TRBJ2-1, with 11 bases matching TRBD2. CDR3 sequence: CSAREGTSGDNEQFF. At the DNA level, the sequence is TGCAGTGCTAGAGAAGGGACTAGCGGAGACAATGAGCAGTTCTTC.